This T cell receptor (delta chain) originates from a study of gamma-delta chains in newborns, infants, children. Across the study: Microbial exposure reportedly drives polyclonal innate γδ T cell expansion after birth.

TCRdb re-identified clones in the reads via CATT. The sample includes about 15,000 delta-chain clones, around 7% of them seen just once. Only a few counts were recorded for this clone. Germline lookup yields CDR1 GEAIGNYY and CDR2 EKD. Between the trimmed V and J ends, which lost 6 bases and 1 base, there was a span of 20 bases. The CDR3 length is 16 residues. The source is a child who was a newborn, infant or young child, either healthy, febrile or measles-vaccinated (not recorded which). This chain uses TRDV2 with TRDJ1; D uncertain. Input material: blood. CDR3 protein: CACCRRAIRITDKLIF. CDR3 DNA sequence: TGTGCCTGTTGCCGGAGGGCCATCCGGATCACCGATAAACTCATCTTT.